Each of the 4 T cell receptor beta chains below was sequenced from the same sample in a study of esophageal squamous cell carcinoma under preoperative chemotherapy. Time point noted: after preoperative PTX-NDP chemotherapy. One entry per CDR3 protein results from TCRdb running MiXCR on the PCR reads. The table has roughly 20,000 distinct CDR3 sequences, about 43% seen once. This material was acquired from a patient given preoperative chemotherapy. All receptors come from a human donor with esophageal squamous cell carcinoma. The donor label of this sample is uncertain.

The CDR3 sequence: CASSVGTGELFF. CDR3 bases: TGTGCCAGCAGTGTGGGCACCGGGGAGCTGTTTTTT. The chain has TRBV6-1 and TRBJ2-2; D gene uncertain. V dropped 4 bases and J dropped 4 bases, with 4 bases sitting between them. CDR1 and CDR2 (germline): MNHNS, SASEGT. The CDR3 length is 12 residues.

The rearrangement links TRBV12-3 or TRBV12-4 to TRBJ1-2; possible D gene TRBD1, 5 bases. This CDR3 is 15 amino acids long. Trimming took off 5 bases at V and 4 bases at J, with 17 bases between the two ends. The CDR3 nucleotides are TGTGCCAGCAGTCCCTCAGTAGGAAGGGGCTATGGCTACACCTTC. Translated: CASSPSVGRGYGYTF.

This chain links TRBV7-2 with TRBJ1-5; possibly TRBD1 for D (6 bases). Germline-derived CDR1 and CDR2 are SGHTA and FQGNSA. CDR3 length: 15 residues. V lost 2 bases and J lost 3, with 11 bases in between. The CDR3 is CASSLSGQNNQPQHF. The CDR3 DNA reads as TGTGCCAGCAGCTTAAGTGGACAGAACAATCAGCCCCAGCATTTT. Full variable domain (outside the CDR3, taken from reference TRBV7-2 and TRBJ1-5): GAGVSQSPSNKVTEKGKDVELRCDPISGHTALYWYRQSLGQGLEFLIYFQGNSAPDKSGLPSDRFSAERTGGSVSTLTIQRTQQEDSAVYLCASSLSGQNNQPQHFGDGTRLSIL.

This clonotype has at least ten counts. This rearrangement joins TRBV6-5 to TRBJ2-1; TRBD2 aligns across 12 bases. The CDR3 extends over 17 amino acids. Germline V CDR1 and CDR2: MNHEY, SVGAGI. The V gene end was trimmed by 0 bases and the J gene end by 7 bases; junction bases not matched to a gene: 7. The CDR3 region is CASSYSLGLAGRNEQFF. DNA of the CDR3: TGTGCCAGCAGTTACTCCCTCGGACTAGCGGGGCGTAATGAGCAGTTCTTC.